The clone carrying this T cell receptor beta chain appeared once. PCR was performed using 60 Vbeta and 13 Jbeta primers. Measured with immunoSEQ multiplex PCR; TCRdb has only the in-frame clones, and not every one. The sample has roughly 100,000 clones; less than 80% are singletons. This sample is part of a study of cytomegalovirus exposure and HLA in healthy donors. The CDR3 sequence is 15 residues long. Germline trimming cut 9 bases from V and 2 bases from J; bases unmatched to any gene: 14. The germline V gene has CDR1 SGDLS and CDR2 YYNGEE. The clonotype comes from a man aged 40-55 years in good health and CMV-seronegative. V usage is TRBV9 and J usage is TRBJ2-7; 7 bases match TRBD1. Input material: PBMCs. CDR3 protein: CANKPGGQLTYEQYF. DNA of the CDR3: TGTGCCAATAAACCAGGGGGACAGCTAACCTACGAGCAGTACTTC.